This T cell receptor beta chain was profiled in a study of long-term antiretroviral therapy in people with HIV. Notes on the study in general: Regardless of time point, clones expanded before ART dominated the repertoire. Spans of CDR3 length were tighter for HIV repertoires than for controls. ART preceded a rise in diversity that nonetheless stayed lower than in transplant donor controls.

The V gene lost 7 bases and the J gene lost 6 bases, with 22 bases spanning the gap. The CDR3 has 15 amino acids. CDR1 and CDR2 (germline): MNHEY, SMNVEV (reference sequence). The authors ran the immunoSEQ assay, v3.0, at survey level. Produced via immunoSEQ multiplex PCR; TCRdb's table is partial and in-frame only. The sample records 15,000 to 20,000 clones, over 75% being singletons. Note on this clone: The antigen is unknown.

DNA was extracted from approximately 1-10 million thawed cryopreserved PBMC. The chain recombines TRBV27 with TRBJ2-7; possibly TRBD2 for D (6 bases). The sample consisted of unsorted PBMCs, taken 0.7 years before starting antiretroviral therapy. This receptor was obtained from a man aged 50 to 60 with HIV. CDR3: CASTSWVEGLTEQYF. The CDR3 DNA reads TGTGCCAGCACCTCCTGGGTGGAGGGTTTGACCGAGCAGTACTTC.